The rows below give T cell receptor beta chains drawn from one sample of a study of Ad26.COV2.S vaccination and SARS-CoV-2 variants. Using immunoSEQ multiplex PCR, the repertoire was profiled, and TCRdb retains in-frame clones only, with some absent. This table has about 350,000 clones, 88% appearing once. The sequencing used peripheral blood, collected in a trial of Ad26.COV2.S vaccine versus placebo. These TCRs come from a person aged 18 to 65 who received the Ad26.COV2.S COVID-19 vaccine or a placebo. Each CDR3 is given without its conserved first and last residue. Each record gives: V gene, J gene, CDR3 protein.

TRBV28	TRBJ1-4	ASSGGVNEKLF
TRBV13	TRBJ2-7	ASSWRTGGFLGQY
TRBV20-1	TRBJ2-5	SASLQETQY
TRBV7-3	TRBJ2-1	ASSLTGGGPYEQF
TRBV18	TRBJ2-7	ASSLGQGSYYEQY
TRBV6-5	TRBJ2-2	STAGDTGELF
TRBV9	TRBJ1-2	ASSVVGGGHGYT
TRBV4-3	TRBJ1-2	ASSQAGSGGYT
TRBV19	TRBJ1-5	ASSTWTGVSGNQPQH
TRBV7-9	TRBJ2-1	ASSLPGGVRDEQF
TRBV7-3	TRBJ1-1	ASSLNLTEARFRAF
TRBV4-1	TRBJ2-7	ASSQGGGRDKSYEQY
TRBV6-2/TRBV6-3	TRBJ2-6	ASSTWTGVSGANVLT
TRBV6-5	TRBJ1-5	ASSQGPHQPQH
TRBV7-8	TRBJ2-3	ASSLQTSVTYTDTQY
TRBV11-2	TRBJ2-7	ASSFPQEATYEQY
TRBV6-5	TRBJ2-1	ASRTGFGPYNEQF
TRBV12-3/TRBV12-4	TRBJ1-3	AIQRGSGNTIY
TRBV29-1	TRBJ2-1	SVDGTSGAQQF
TRBV4-3	TRBJ1-1	ASSHSTGASSEAF
TRBV7-7	TRBJ2-2	ASSSDRAPGELF
TRBV7-2	TRBJ2-1	ASSRIRVNEQF
TRBV6-5	TRBJ2-7	ASSYSYRSAYEQY
TRBV27	TRBJ1-2	ASSGERTGLYGYT
TRBV6-5	TRBJ2-1	ASHRGTRHNEQF
TRBV5-1	TRBJ2-5	ASSAGTSGGSETQY
TRBV20-1	TRBJ1-1	SARDEGEAF
TRBV11-2	TRBJ1-5	ASSDGQGNQPQH
TRBV4-2	.	ASSPDFLSRYEQF
TRBV6-2/TRBV6-3	TRBJ2-1	ASSAREYNEQF
TRBV5-4	TRBJ2-2	ASSEGVGELF
TRBV7-2	TRBJ1-5	ASSIGRGSNQPQH
TRBV9	TRBJ1-1	ASSVGTVVNTEAF
TRBV7-3	TRBJ2-2	ASSGPQDRDSNTGELF
TRBV5-1	TRBJ2-7	ASSLIGDSDYEQY
TRBV18	TRBJ1-4	ASHRGRDEKLF
TRBV28	TRBJ2-6	ASSFDRSGANVLT
TRBV19	TRBJ1-5	ASSKSSGQGTQPQH
TRBV28	TRBJ1-1	ASSRYTEAF
TRBV7-2	TRBJ2-7	ASSRRLQGALDEQY